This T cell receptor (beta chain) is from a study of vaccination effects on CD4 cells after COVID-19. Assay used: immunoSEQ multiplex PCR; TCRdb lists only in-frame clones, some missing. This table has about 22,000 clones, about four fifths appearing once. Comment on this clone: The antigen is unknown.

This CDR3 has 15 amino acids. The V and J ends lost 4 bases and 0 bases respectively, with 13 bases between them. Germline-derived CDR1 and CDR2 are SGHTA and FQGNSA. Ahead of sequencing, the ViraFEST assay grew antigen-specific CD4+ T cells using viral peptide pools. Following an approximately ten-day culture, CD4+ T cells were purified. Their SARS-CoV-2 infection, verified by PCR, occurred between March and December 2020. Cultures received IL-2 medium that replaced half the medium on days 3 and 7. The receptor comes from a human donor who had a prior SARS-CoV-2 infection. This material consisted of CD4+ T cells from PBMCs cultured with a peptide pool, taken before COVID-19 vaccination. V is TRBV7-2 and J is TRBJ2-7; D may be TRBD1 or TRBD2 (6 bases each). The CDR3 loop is CASSWQGGSSYEQYF. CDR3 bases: TGTGCCAGCAGCTGGCAAGGGGGGAGCTCCTACGAGCAGTACTTC.